The rows below give T cell receptor beta chains drawn from one sample of a study of control samples from healthy donors and cancer patients. Profiled with immunoSEQ multiplex PCR; TCRdb holds only in-frame clones, not every one. In the table there are around 130,000 clones, more than 85% of which are singletons. What was sequenced was PBMCs. These receptor sequences come from a man aged 50-60 years with head and neck cancer. CDR3s include the opening cysteine and the closing phenylalanine or tryptophan. A D gene is named only where the DNA matches it firmly. Expanded clones are given a class, and other clones once, few, many or no size at all.

j_call clone_size v_call d_call cdr3_nt cdr3_aa
TRBJ1-1 NA TRBV6-2/TRBV6-3 NA TGTGCCAGCAGTTGGGGGTTGGAAGATTCGGGGTGGAAAGCTTTCTTT CASSWGLEDSGWKAFF
TRBJ2-2 NA TRBV18 NA TGTGCCAGCTCACCACCTCGGGACACCGGGGAGCTGTTTTTT CASSPPRDTGELFF
TRBJ2-7 NA TRBV6-2/TRBV6-3 NA TGTGCCAGCAGTTACTCAACAGCCTACGAGCAGTACTTC CASSYSTAYEQYF
TRBJ1-2 once TRBV19 TRBD1 TGTGCCAGTACCCGAACAGGGGGCACTTCTAACTATGGCTACACCTTC CASTRTGGTSNYGYTF
TRBJ2-5 NA TRBV5-1 NA TGCGCCAGCAGCCTACCCGGGGGGCCTAAGACCCAGTACTTC CASSLPGGPKTQYF
TRBJ1-2 medium-sized TRBV9 NA TGTGCCAGCAGCGGACTTAGGCAGGGCTATGGCTACACCTTC CASSGLRQGYGYTF
TRBJ2-5 once TRBV2 NA TGTGCCAGCGCGTACCAAGAGACCCAGTACTTC CASAYQETQYF
TRBJ1-2 NA TRBV27 NA TGTGCCAGCGGAAGGGGAGGCTATGGCTACACCTTC CASGRGGYGYTF
TRBJ2-5 NA TRBV4-2 NA TGTGCCAGCAGCGTTAGCGAGGCCCAAGAGACCCAGTACTTC CASSVSEAQETQYF
TRBJ1-2 NA TRBV6-5 TRBD1 TGTGCCAGCACCCCTAGACAGGGAGGTTCGGGAGGCTACACCTTC CASTPRQGGSGGYTF
TRBJ2-3 NA TRBV5-4 NA TGTGCCAGCAGCTTGCATGATACGCAGTATTTT CASSLHDTQYF
TRBJ2-7 NA TRBV6-5 TRBD1 TGTGCCAGCAGTTACAGCTACAGGGGTGACGAGCAGTACTTC CASSYSYRGDEQYF
TRBJ2-5 NA TRBV25-1 TRBD2 TGTGCCAGCAGTGAAGGCCGAGTAGCGGGGCAAGAGACCCAGTACTTC CASSEGRVAGQETQYF
TRBJ2-7 NA TRBV5-6 NA TGTGCCAGCAGCTTTGGACAAGCCTACGAGCAGTACTTC CASSFGQAYEQYF
TRBJ1-1 many TRBV18 NA TGTGCCAGCTCACCGACTAGGAACACTGAAGCTTTCTTT CASSPTRNTEAFF
TRBJ2-1 NA TRBV12-3/TRBV12-4 NA TGTGCCAGCAGTGTACAAGTAAATGAGCAGTTCTTC CASSVQVNEQFF
TRBJ2-7 NA TRBV19 NA TGTGCCAGTAGTATCCGCGAAGGGTCAGGAGGCTCCTACGAGCAGTACTTC CASSIREGSGGSYEQYF
TRBJ2-5 NA TRBV7-2 NA TGTGCCAGCAGCTTCGCTTTCGGTGGCGAGACCCAGTACTTC CASSFAFGGETQYF
TRBJ2-7 NA TRBV18 NA TGTGCCAGCTCACCTCAACCGCCGGGGAGTGTCAACGAGCAGTACTTC CASSPQPPGSVNEQYF
TRBJ1-1 NA TRBV3-1/TRBV3-2 NA TGTGCCAGCAGCCAGGGACATCCCAAGAACACTGAAGCTTTCTTT CASSQGHPKNTEAFF
TRBJ2-7 NA TRBV4-2 NA TGTGCCAGCAGCCCCCTCCCCTCCTACGAGCAGTACTTC CASSPLPSYEQYF
TRBJ1-5 NA TRBV6-6 NA TGTGCCAGCAGTCTTACCCGGGGAGGTGGGCGCAATCAGCCCCAGCATTTT CASSLTRGGGRNQPQHF
TRBJ1-3 NA TRBV5-1 NA TGCGCCAGCAGCCGCGTTCCAGGGACTGGAAACACCATATATTTT CASSRVPGTGNTIYF
TRBJ2-1 NA TRBV6-5 NA TGTGCCAGCCGCCGACAGGCTCACTACAATGAGCAGTTCTTC CASRRQAHYNEQFF
TRBJ2-7 NA TRBV4-3 NA TGCGCCAGCAGCCACCCCTCCAAGGGGCACGACGAGCAGTACTTC CASSHPSKGHDEQYF
TRBJ1-2 NA TRBV4-1 TRBD1 TGCGCCAGCAGCCAAGATTCAGGGGGCGGGGGGGCTTATGGCTACACCTTC CASSQDSGGGGAYGYTF
TRBJ2-1 NA TRBV24-1 NA TGTGCCACTACCAAATTGACTCTAGAGGTTGGGCAGTTCTTC CATTKLTLEVGQFF